The clone carrying this T cell receptor beta chain was counted ten times or more. Its antigen is unknown. TCRdb itself ran the reads through MiXCR, one entry per CDR3 protein. The table shows some 940,000 distinct CDR3 sequences, with about a third occurring only once. This sample stems from a study of T cell repertoires in cytomegalovirus infection. Study summary: Selected CMV epitopes included recently identified HLA-C-restricted ones as well as well-studied HLA-B-restricted ones. CMV infection and matching HLA type were both indicated by public TCR beta signatures. Findings and limits, study-wide: HLA-C-restricted CMV clonotypes gave the most frequent clonotype in two of eight donors. People with CMV and the relevant HLA were identified by cumulative public TCR beta family frequency.

Germline CDR1 and CDR2: SEHNR and FQNEAQ (reference sequence). The CDR3 consists of 15 residues. V gave up 5 bases and J gave up 2 bases, with 16 bases separating them. The sequenced sample was cultured CD8+ T cells from PBMCs, obtained from culture after CMV antigen stimulation. V and J are TRBV7-9 and TRBJ2-7; possible D gene TRBD1, 5 bases. The sequence was obtained from a human donor in good health (CMV status not recorded). Some clones in this sample may be carry-over from other donors' samples. The CDR3 here is CASSNKGARAYEQYF. The CDR3 bases are TGTGCCAGCAGCAACAAGGGCGCCAGGGCCTACGAGCAGTACTTC.